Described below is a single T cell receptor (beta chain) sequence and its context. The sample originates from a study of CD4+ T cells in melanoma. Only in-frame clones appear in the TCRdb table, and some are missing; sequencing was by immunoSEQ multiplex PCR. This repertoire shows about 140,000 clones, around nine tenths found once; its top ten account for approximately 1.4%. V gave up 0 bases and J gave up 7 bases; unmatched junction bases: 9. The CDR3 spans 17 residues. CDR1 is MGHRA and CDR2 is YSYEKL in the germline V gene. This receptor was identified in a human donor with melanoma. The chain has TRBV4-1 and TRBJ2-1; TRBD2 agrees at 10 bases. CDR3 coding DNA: TGCGCCAGCAGCCAAGATCCGAGCGGGGGGGTGAGGAATGAGCAGTTCTTC. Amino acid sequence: CASSQDPSGGVRNEQFF.